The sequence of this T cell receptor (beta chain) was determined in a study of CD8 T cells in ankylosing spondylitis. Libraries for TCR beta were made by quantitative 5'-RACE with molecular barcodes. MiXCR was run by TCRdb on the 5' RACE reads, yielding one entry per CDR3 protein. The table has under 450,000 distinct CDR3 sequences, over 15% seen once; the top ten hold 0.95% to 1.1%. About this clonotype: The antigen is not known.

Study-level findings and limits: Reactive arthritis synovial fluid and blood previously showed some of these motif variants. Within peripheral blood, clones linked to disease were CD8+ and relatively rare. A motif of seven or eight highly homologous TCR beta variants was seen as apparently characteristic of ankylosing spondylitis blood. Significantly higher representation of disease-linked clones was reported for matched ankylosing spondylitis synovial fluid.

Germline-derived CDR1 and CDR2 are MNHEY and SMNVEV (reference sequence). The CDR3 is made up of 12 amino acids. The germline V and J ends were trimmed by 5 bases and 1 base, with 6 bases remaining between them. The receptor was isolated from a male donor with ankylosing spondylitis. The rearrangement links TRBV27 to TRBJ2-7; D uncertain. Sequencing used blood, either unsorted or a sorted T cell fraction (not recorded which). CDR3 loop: CASSNKSYEQYF. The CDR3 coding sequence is TGTGCCAGCAGTAACAAGTCCTACGAGCAGTACTTC.